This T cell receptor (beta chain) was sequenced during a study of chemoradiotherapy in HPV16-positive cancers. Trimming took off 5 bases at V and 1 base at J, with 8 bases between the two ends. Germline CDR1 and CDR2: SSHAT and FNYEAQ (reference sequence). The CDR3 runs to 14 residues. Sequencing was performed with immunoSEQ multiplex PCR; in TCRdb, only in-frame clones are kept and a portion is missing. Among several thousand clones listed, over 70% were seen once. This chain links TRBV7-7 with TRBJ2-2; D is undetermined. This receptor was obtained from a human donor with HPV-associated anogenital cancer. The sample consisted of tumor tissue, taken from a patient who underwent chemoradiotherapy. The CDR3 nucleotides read TGTGCCAGCAGCCCCGTAGGGAACACCGGGGAGCTGTTTTTT. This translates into CASSPVGNTGELFF.